The present T cell receptor (beta chain) was sequenced within a study of T cell changes during pregnancy in multiple sclerosis. V was clipped by 1 base and J by 1 base, with 7 bases between them. This CDR3 has 14 residues. CDR1 is SGHTA and CDR2 is FQGNSA in the germline V gene. Sequenced by immunoSEQ multiplex PCR; TCRdb stores in-frame clones only, minus some. Among around 100,000 clones, 80% to 95% were seen once, and the ten largest hold about 1.6%. The receptor was derived from a female donor with multiple sclerosis, enrolled in a pregnancy study. The sequences come from peripheral blood, collected in the third trimester of pregnancy. This rearrangement joins TRBV7-2 to TRBJ1-1, with D unresolved. For the CDR3, the DNA is TGTGCCAGCAGCTTAGTGGGCAGGAACACTGAAGCTTTCTTT. Its protein product is CASSLVGRNTEAFF.